Shown below are 13 T cell receptor beta chains from a single sample sequenced in a study of beta chain features in type 1 diabetes. General study results and limits: Among all four CD4+ subsets, Type 1 diabetes patients had TCRB CDR3s that were moderately but significantly shorter.

The whole isolated RNA underwent reverse transcription, so sequencing captured expressed TCRB transcripts. Using immunoSEQ multiplex PCR, the repertoire was profiled, and TCRdb retains in-frame clones only, with some absent. The sample contains about 700,000 clones, 10% to 15% of which appear only once. Their antigen targets remain unknown. Sequencing was done on a sample of naive CD4+ T cells from blood. These receptors originate from a young man with type 1 diabetes.

The V call is TRBV25-1, the J call TRBJ1-1; weak D call: TRBD1 (5 bases). The V gene's germline CDR1 is MGHDK and CDR2 SYGVNS. The CDR3 is 15 amino acids. V dropped 3 bases and J dropped 1 base, with 12 bases sitting between them. As DNA, the CDR3 is TGTGCCAGCAGTGATCCTACAGGTACGAACACTGAAGCTTTCTTT. This gives the protein CASSDPTGTNTEAFF.

The sample holds a few counts of this clone. The rearrangement uses TRBV19 and TRBJ1-2; D gene uncertain. V was clipped by 8 bases and J by 2 bases, with 9 bases between them. The CDR3 is 12 residues long. Germline V CDR1 and CDR2: LNHDA, SQIVND (reference sequence). CDR3 sequence reads: CASVAGNYGYTF. CDR3 bases: TGTGCCAGTGTTGCGGGAAACTATGGCTACACCTTC.

This clone has just a few counts. The rearrangement links TRBV29-1 to TRBJ2-6; possibly TRBD1 or TRBD2 for D (5 bases each). The CDR3 consists of 11 residues. Germline V CDR1 and CDR2: SQVTM, ANQGSEA. Trimming removed 7 bases at V and 11 bases at J, with 12 bases between. The CDR3 coding sequence is TGCAGCGCGGGACGGAGCGACGTCCTGACTTTC. This gives the protein CSAGRSDVLTF.

J is TRBJ2-5 and V is TRBV5-1; no clear D. The CDR3 runs to 16 residues. Trimming pared 0 bases from V and 0 bases from J, leaving 12 bases between. The germline V gene encodes CDR1 SGHRS and CDR2 YFSETQ. CDR3 bases: TGCGCCAGCAGCTTGGTGTTTGGGTCAGACCAAGAGACCCAGTACTTC. Its protein product is CASSLVFGSDQETQYF.

The chain carries TRBV4-1 and TRBJ1-2, with unresolved D. Germline CDR1 reads MGHRA; CDR2 reads YSYEKL. Deletions cut 1 base from V and 0 bases from J, with 6 bases between. The CDR3 has 14 amino acids. The CDR3 here is CASSQVATNYGYTF. The CDR3 coding sequence is TGCGCCAGCAGCCAAGTGGCCACTAACTATGGCTACACCTTC.

The chain recombines TRBV27 with TRBJ2-7; 10 bases align to TRBD1. V lost 4 bases to trimming and J lost 5 bases; unmatched junction nucleotides: 5. Germline V CDR1 and CDR2: MNHEY, SMNVEV (reference sequence). This CDR3 has 14 amino acids. DNA for the CDR3: TGTGCCAGCAGTTGGGACAGGGGAGTCAACGAGCAGTACTTC. Translated, it gives CASSWDRGVNEQYF.

The CDR3 here is CAWSRSQGLHYGYTF. CDR3 DNA sequence: TGTGCCTGGAGTCGTAGCCAAGGACTCCACTATGGCTACACCTTC. This chain uses TRBV30 with TRBJ1-2; D is unclear. Germline V CDR1 and CDR2: GTSNPN, SVGIG (reference sequence). The CDR3 runs to 15 residues. The V end lost 2 bases, the J end lost 3 bases, and 16 bases lay between the germline ends.

The chain couples TRBV7-9 to TRBJ1-2; D unresolved. The CDR3 contains 13 residues. V was clipped by 3 bases and J by 8 bases, with 13 bases between them. The germline gives CDR1 SEHNR, CDR2 FQNEAQ (reference sequence). The CDR3 here is CASSFAGFSGYTF. The DNA for the CDR3 is TGTGCCAGCAGCTTTGCGGGGTTCAGCGGCTACACCTTC.

This clone appeared a few times. This CDR3 is also generated by other DNA sequences in the sample. Written as DNA, the CDR3 is TGTGCCAGCAGTCGTCAGAACACTGAAGCTTTCTTT. This encodes CASSRQNTEAFF. The chain is built from TRBV6-5 and TRBJ1-1; D is unresolved. CDR3 size: 12 residues. Germline values: CDR1 MNHEY, CDR2 SVGAGI. Between the trimmed V and J ends, which lost 5 bases and 1 base, there was a span of 5 bases.

CDR3 sequence reads: CASSGQYNEQFF. The CDR3, as DNA: TGTGCCAGCAGTGGTCAGTACAATGAGCAGTTCTTC. The gene calls are TRBV6-1 and TRBJ2-1; D call uncertain. Trimming left V 4 bases short and J 4 bases short, with 5 bases between. The CDR3 runs to 12 residues. Germline assignment: CDR1 MNHNS and CDR2 SASEGT.

The rearrangement uses TRBV5-1 and TRBJ2-7; the match to TRBD1 covers 9 bases. The CDR3 loop spans 15 amino acids. The junction had 7 bases not matched to a gene; V was cut back by 1 base and J by 5 bases. The V gene's germline CDR1 is SGHRS and CDR2 YFSETQ. CDR3 sequence: CASSLMGDRVDEQYF. The CDR3 DNA sequence: TGCGCCAGCAGCTTGATGGGGGACAGGGTTGACGAGCAGTACTTC.

The V call is TRBV7-2, the J call TRBJ1-4; TRBD1 agrees at 8 bases. This CDR3 spans 14 amino acids. The V gene's germline CDR1 is SGHTA and CDR2 FQGNSA. Losses at the gene ends were 5 bases for V and 6 bases for J; bases not matched to a gene: 5. In DNA, the CDR3 is TGTGCCAGCAGCCAGGACAGGGTGGATGAAAAACTGTTTTTT. Translating it yields CASSQDRVDEKLFF.

Many counts were recorded for this clone. The chain uses TRBV25-1 and TRBJ2-1; D is perhaps TRBD1 (7 bases). This CDR3 comprises 16 residues. CDR1 is MGHDK, CDR2 SYGVNS, per germline. Trimming removed 2 bases at V and 1 base at J, with 12 bases between. The DNA for the CDR3 is TGTGCCAGCAGTGAAAGGCCAGGGGGGTCCTACAATGAGCAGTTCTTC. Its protein is CASSERPGGSYNEQFF.